This T cell receptor (beta chain) was observed in a study of T cell responses to AZD1222 COVID-19 vaccine. This CDR3 is 13 amino acids long. V was trimmed by 3 bases and J by 1 base, leaving 7 bases between them. Germline CDR1 is MNHEY and CDR2 is SMNVEV (reference sequence). Whole-study results and caveats: Two AZD1222 doses significantly raised spike-specific TCR breadth and depth over controls.

As to this clone: Its antigen remains unidentified. Other DNA sequences in this sample translate to the same CDR3.

Only in-frame clones appear in the TCRdb table, and some are missing; sequencing was by immunoSEQ multiplex PCR. The sample has some 170,000 clones, roughly 91% seen once; the top ten hold around 1%. Sample: peripheral blood, taken 28 days after the second dose of the MenACWY control vaccine. The gene calls are TRBV27 and TRBJ2-7; D not resolved. This clonotype was obtained from an adult who received the MenACWY meningococcal vaccine as a control. The CDR3 bases are TGTGCCAGCAGTTTGGGCAGGTCCTACGAGCAGTACTTC. Translated: CASSLGRSYEQYF.